This is a list of T cell receptor beta chains from one sample in a study of cytomegalovirus exposure and HLA in healthy donors. Data came from immunoSEQ multiplex PCR; TCRdb stores just in-frame clones and leaves some out. The data contain almost 200,000 clones, about 82% of them singletons. Specimen: PBMCs. The receptors come from a woman aged 50 to 60 in good health and CMV-seronegative. Both conserved end residues are part of each CDR3. D genes are given only for firm matches. Only part of the rows carry a size: once, few, many, or a class if the clone is expanded.

abundance,j_gene,v_gene,d_gene,CDR3nt,CDR3aa
.,TRBJ2-3,TRBV4-1,TRBD2,TGCGCCAGCAGCCAAGAGTCGAATAGCGGGGGCACAGATACGCAGTATTTT,CASSQESNSGGTDTQYF
once,TRBJ2-1,TRBV15,.,TGTGCCACCAGCAGAGAGGCGGCCAATGAGCAGTTCTTC,CATSREAANEQFF
.,TRBJ2-1,TRBV15,.,TGTGCCACCAGCAGAGGAGGGGGGGGTTACAATGAGCAGTTCTTC,CATSRGGGGYNEQFF
few,TRBJ2-7,TRBV7-9,.,TGTGCCAGCGGGCTCACAGTGGAGCAGTACTTC,CASGLTVEQYF
.,TRBJ2-7,TRBV28,.,TGTGCCAGCAGTTTAAGAGACAGCAGGAACGAGCAGTACTTC,CASSLRDSRNEQYF
.,TRBJ2-6,TRBV19,TRBD1,TGTGCCAGTAGGACCAACAGGGGCACGATCTCTGGGGCCAACGTCCTGACTTTC,CASRTNRGTISGANVLTF
few,TRBJ1-1,TRBV2,.,TGTGCCACCCAGCCCACCGAGGTGCTCACTGAAGCTTTCTTT,CATQPTEVLTEAFF
.,TRBJ2-3,TRBV30,.,TGTGCCTGGAGTGTTGCGGGGATCACAGATACGCAGTATTTT,CAWSVAGITDTQYF
.,TRBJ2-1,TRBV27,.,TGTGCCAGCAGTTTGTCGGGAGCTTCCTACAATGAGCAGTTCTTC,CASSLSGASYNEQFF
.,TRBJ2-1,TRBV7-2,.,TGTGCCAGCAGCTTAGCAGCGATAAAAAGCTCCTACAATGAGCAGTTCTTC,CASSLAAIKSSYNEQFF
.,TRBJ2-2,TRBV28,.,TGTGCCAGCCGAGGACAGACGAACACCGGGGAGCTGTTTTTT,CASRGQTNTGELFF
.,TRBJ2-5,TRBV7-2,.,TGTGCCAGCAGCTCCACTAGGGGGTCGGGGACCCAGTACTTC,CASSSTRGSGTQYF
.,TRBJ2-1,TRBV7-9,.,TGTGCCAGCAGCCCCCTGGGCGTTGAGCAGTTCTTC,CASSPLGVEQFF
.,TRBJ2-7,TRBV4-3,TRBD1,TGCGCCAGCAGCCAAGATGGACAGGGAGTCTACGAGCAGTACTTC,CASSQDGQGVYEQYF
.,TRBJ2-7,TRBV6-1,TRBD2,TGTGCCAGCAGTGAACGTAGCGGGAGAGGAGGCGTGCAGTACTTC,CASSERSGRGGVQYF
.,TRBJ2-1,TRBV30,TRBD2,TGTGCCTGGAGTGGGCGGGAGTTTTCCAATGAGCAGTTCTTC,CAWSGREFSNEQFF
.,TRBJ2-2,TRBV18,TRBD2,TGTGCCAGCTCACCACCGATACTAGCGGCTAACACCGGGGAGCTGTTTTTT,CASSPPILAANTGELFF
.,TRBJ1-1,TRBV10-3,TRBD1,TGTGCCATCAGTTCCCCGGGACAGGGGTGGACTGAAGCTTTCTTT,CAISSPGQGWTEAFF
.,TRBJ2-3,TRBV28,TRBD2,TGTGCCAGCATGAGTAGCGGGAGTATAGATACGCAGTATTTT,CASMSSGSIDTQYF
.,TRBJ2-1,TRBV2,.,TGTGCCAGCACCAGACAGGATGAGCAGTTCTTC,CASTRQDEQFF
.,TRBJ2-1,TRBV5-8,.,TGTGCCAGCAATCGTGGGGACTTCTACAATGAGCAGTTCTTC,CASNRGDFYNEQFF
.,TRBJ2-3,TRBV7-7,TRBD2,TGTGCCAGCAGCTTAGAATCCCCCTACGCGGCGGGAGGATTTCCTGGAGATACGCAGTATTTT,CASSLESPYAAGGFPGDTQYF
.,TRBJ1-6,TRBV10-3,TRBD1,TGTGCCATCAGTGAGACGGACAGGGTAATGTCACCCCTCCACTTT,CAISETDRVMSPLHF
once,TRBJ2-1,TRBV20-1,TRBD2,TGCAGTGCCCTAGCGGGAGTTGAGCAGTTCTTC,CSALAGVEQFF
.,TRBJ1-1,TRBV6-5,.,TGTGCCAGCAGTGGGGGCCACATGAACACTGAAGCTTTCTTT,CASSGGHMNTEAFF
.,TRBJ1-5,TRBV2,.,TGTGCCAGCAGTGGCCAGGGCAATCAGCCCCAGCATTTT,CASSGQGNQPQHF
once,TRBJ2-1,TRBV18,TRBD1,TGTGCCAGCTCACCAATGGGACAGTCCTACAATGAGCAGTTCTTC,CASSPMGQSYNEQFF
.,TRBJ1-1,TRBV10-3,TRBD1,TGTGCCATCAGCGGAACAGGGGGGGACACTGAAGCTTTCTTT,CAISGTGGDTEAFF
.,TRBJ2-2,TRBV28,TRBD2,TGTGCCAGCAACGGCCTAGCGGGAGGTACCGGGGAGCTGTTTTTT,CASNGLAGGTGELFF
.,TRBJ1-6,TRBV5-1,.,TGCGCCAGCAGCTCGCAGGGGAATTCACCCCTCCACTTT,CASSSQGNSPLHF
.,TRBJ2-3,TRBV27,TRBD2,TGTGCCAGTGGGCTAGCGGGAGTGGTAGATACGCAGTATTTT,CASGLAGVVDTQYF
.,TRBJ2-1,TRBV6-4,TRBD2,TGTGCCAGCAGTGACTGGACTAGCGGGAGGGAGGGTGAGCAGTTCTTC,CASSDWTSGREGEQFF
.,TRBJ1-5,TRBV7-2,.,TGTGCCAGCAGCCCAGCGGTAAATCAGCCCCAGCATTTT,CASSPAVNQPQHF
.,TRBJ2-2,TRBV7-2,.,TGTGCCAGCAGCTTCCAGCGGGACACCGGGGAGCTGTTTTTT,CASSFQRDTGELFF
.,TRBJ2-5,TRBV6-1,.,TGTGCCAGCAGTGAACTCACAGGGTGGGGAAGAGCTGCCCAGTACTTC,CASSELTGWGRAAQYF
.,TRBJ1-1,TRBV4-1,.,TGCGCCAGCAGCCAAGATGGTATCAGGATGAACACTGAAGCTTTCTTT,CASSQDGIRMNTEAFF
.,TRBJ2-3,TRBV28,.,TGTGCCAGTAAAACGGGGGATGCCGATACGCAGTATTTT,CASKTGDADTQYF
.,TRBJ1-3,TRBV29-1,TRBD1,TGCAGCGTTGTAGAGGGACAGGGAAACACCATATATTTT,CSVVEGQGNTIYF
.,TRBJ2-7,TRBV18,TRBD2,TGTGCCAGCTCACCCTCCCCGGCTAGCGGATCTCCTATTGAGCAGTACTTC,CASSPSPASGSPIEQYF
.,TRBJ2-1,TRBV6-6,TRBD2,TGTGCCAGCAGTTGCTCGGGAGGGCTCTACAATGAGCAGTTCTTC,CASSCSGGLYNEQFF
.,TRBJ2-1,TRBV7-6,.,TGTGCCAGCAGCTTGGGGCGGAATGAGCAGTTCTTC,CASSLGRNEQFF
.,TRBJ1-5,TRBV19,.,TGTGCCAGTAGTGGGGGGTACCCACAGCCCCAGCATTTT,CASSGGYPQPQHF
.,TRBJ2-7,TRBV5-1,TRBD1,TGCGCCAGCAGCTTGGGGTTGACAGGGGGCGACGAGCAGTACTTC,CASSLGLTGGDEQYF
.,TRBJ2-1,TRBV10-1,.,TGCGCCAGCAGTGAGCGGCGGAGAAACAATGAGCAGTTCTTC,CASSERRRNNEQFF
.,TRBJ2-2,TRBV29-1,TRBD1,TGCAGCGTGAGCCGGGACAGGGGGCCCTCGAGGGCCGGGGAGCTGTTTTTT,CSVSRDRGPSRAGELFF
.,TRBJ1-2,TRBV28,TRBD1,TGTGCCAGCAGACCACTGAGGACAGGCGACGGCTACACCTTC,CASRPLRTGDGYTF
.,TRBJ1-5,TRBV28,TRBD1,TGTGCCAGCAGCCGTGGACAGGGAAGCAATCAGCCCCAGCATTTT,CASSRGQGSNQPQHF
.,TRBJ1-1,TRBV7-9,TRBD1,TGTGCCAGCAGCTTAAGGTCGGCAGGGGGCTCTGAAGCTTTCTTT,CASSLRSAGGSEAFF
.,TRBJ2-2,TRBV7-2,.,TGTGCCAGCAGGAGCGGAAACACCGGGGAGCTGTTTTTT,CASRSGNTGELFF
.,TRBJ2-7,TRBV7-9,TRBD1,TGTTCCAGCAGCCTGACAGGGGTCTACGAGCAGTACTTC,CSSSLTGVYEQYF
.,TRBJ2-7,TRBV28,.,TGTGCCAGCAGAAGCGGATCCCGCCCCACCTACTTC,CASRSGSRPTYF
.,TRBJ2-7,TRBV4-1,.,TGCGCCAGCAGCCAAGGAAGGGGCCCGGGTGAGCAGTACTTC,CASSQGRGPGEQYF
few,TRBJ2-3,TRBV10-3,TRBD2,TGTGCCATCAGTGGGTCTCCGACTAGCGGTACAGATACGCAGTATTTT,CAISGSPTSGTDTQYF
.,TRBJ1-4,TRBV25-1,TRBD1,TGTGCCAGCAGTGCCCCCGGGACAGGGTCTGAAAAACTGTTTTTT,CASSAPGTGSEKLFF